This paragraph reports one T cell receptor beta chain. Its target is not known. These data come from a study of OX40 agonist ivuxolimab in advanced cancers. For the study at large: Patients in dose escalation had liver, melanoma, kidney or head and neck cancers. Participants could have had prior anti-PD-1, anti-PD-L1 or anti-CTLA-4 therapy, and less than 45% had some.

Assay: immunoSEQ multiplex PCR; the TCRdb copy retains only in-frame clones and omits some. This table holds 45,000 to 60,000 clones, 70% to 80% found once. CDR3 length: 15 residues. V was clipped by 5 bases and J by 3 bases; unmatched bases: 5. Germline V gene data show CDR1 as SGHVS and CDR2 as FQNEAQ. Study results and limitations: At doses 0.1 to 3.0 mg/kg, CD4+ and CD8+ clones expanded.

The sequences come from CD4+ or CD8+ T cells sorted from blood, collected in a trial of the OX40 agonist ivuxolimab. J is TRBJ1-4 and V is TRBV7-8, with 8 bases lining up with TRBD1. The TCR originated in an adult with an advanced solid tumor such as melanoma, head and neck, liver or kidney cancer. The CDR3 loop is CASSPQQGANEKLFF. In DNA form, the CDR3 reads TGTGCCAGCAGCCCACAACAGGGGGCTAATGAAAAACTGTTTTTT.